The 27 T cell receptor beta chains reported below all come from one sample, sequenced in a study of control samples from healthy donors and cancer patients. This table comes from immunoSEQ multiplex PCR, and its TCRdb copy is limited to in-frame clones, with some not included. The table lists about 160,000 clones, around 95% of them singletons. The sample comprised blood. The receptors derive from a woman aged 35 to 49 in good health.

V and J are TRBV18 and TRBJ2-5; D is unclear. CDR1 is KGHSH, CDR2 LQKENI, per germline. With 2 bases removed from V and 5 bases from J, the gap between germline ends came to 18 bases. The CDR3 sequence is 16 residues long. The CDR3 DNA is TGTGCCAGCTCACCAACGAGGAGTGTGGTGGTGGAGACCCAGTACTTC. This encodes CASSPTRSVVVETQYF.

CDR3 sequence reads: CASSPGGWQGRLADTQYF. In DNA, the CDR3 is TGTGCCAGCAGCCCCGGGGGGTGGCAGGGAAGGTTGGCAGATACGCAGTATTTT. The chain combines TRBV13 with TRBJ2-3; 7 bases align to TRBD2. The CDR3 spans 18 residues. Germline CDR1 reads PRHDT; CDR2 reads FYEKMQ (reference sequence). The V gene end was trimmed by 5 bases and the J gene end by 4 bases; junction bases not matched to a gene: 18.

This clone has only one observation. This chain uses TRBV9 with TRBJ1-6; 7 nucleotides agree with TRBD1. Germline V gene data show CDR1 as SGDLS and CDR2 as YYNGEE. Trimming removed 4 bases from V and 7 bases from J; junction bases left unmatched: 5. The CDR3 extends over 14 amino acids. This CDR3 reads CASSYGTVNSPLHF. The CDR3 DNA follows: TGTGCCAGCAGCTATGGGACAGTGAATTCACCCCTCCACTTT.

The table lists this clone with a few counts. The sample contains more than one DNA sequence encoding this CDR3. V gene TRBV25-1 combines with J gene TRBJ1-1; D remains unclear. Looked up from germline, CDR1 is MGHDK and CDR2 is SYGVNS. With 8 bases removed from V and 6 bases from J, the gap between germline ends came to 13 bases. The CDR3 runs 12 residues. The CDR3 region is CASSNPMAEAFF. The CDR3 nucleotides are TGTGCCAGCTCGAACCCCATGGCTGAAGCTTTCTTT.

The rearrangement joins TRBV6-5 to TRBJ1-2, with 7 positions matching TRBD1. Germline CDR1 and CDR2: MNHEY and SVGAGI. The CDR3 runs 14 residues. Unmatched junction bases numbered 0, after V lost 0 bases and J lost 2 bases. CDR3 residues: CASSYSTGNYGYTF. DNA for the CDR3: TGTGCCAGCAGTTACTCGACAGGGAACTATGGCTACACCTTC.

The V and J genes are TRBV7-6 and TRBJ1-5, with 7 bases identical to TRBD1. Germline assignment: CDR1 SGHVS and CDR2 FNYEAQ. The CDR3 length is 15 residues. V was clipped by 3 bases and J by 3 bases; unmatched bases: 5. The CDR3 protein is CASSLGTGVNQPQHF. Here the CDR3 DNA reads TGTGCCAGCAGCTTGGGAACAGGGGTCAATCAGCCCCAGCATTTT. The full variable domain, in which reference TRBV7-6 and TRBJ1-5 provide the parts outside the CDR3, is GAGVSQSPRYKVTKRGQDVALRCDPISGHVSLYWYRQALGQGPEFLTYFNYEAQQDKSGLPNDRFSAERPEGSISTLTIQRTEQRDSAMYRCASSLGTGVNQPQHFGDGTRLSIL.

This chain connects TRBV4-3 to TRBJ2-7; 7 bases align to TRBD1. The germline V gene encodes CDR1 LGHNA and CDR2 YSLEER. This CDR3 spans 14 amino acids. J gave up 6 bases and V 0 bases, and 5 bases lay outside the gene matches. The CDR3 protein is CASSQEKGASEQYF. CDR3 coding DNA: TGCGCCAGCAGCCAAGAAAAGGGGGCCAGCGAGCAGTACTTC.

Only one count was recorded for this clone. The chain joins TRBV25-1 to TRBJ1-5; unclear D gene. This CDR3 is built from 14 residues. Germline assignment: CDR1 MGHDK and CDR2 SYGVNS. The V and J ends lost 1 base and 4 bases respectively, with 8 bases between them. The CDR3 loop is CASSESSLNQPQHF. Written as DNA, the CDR3 is TGTGCCAGCAGTGAATCCAGCTTAAATCAGCCCCAGCATTTT.

V usage is TRBV4-3 and J usage is TRBJ2-2, with TRBD2 as a possible D gene (5 bases). Trimming took 4 bases from V and 3 from J, leaving 9 bases between them. Germline lookup yields CDR1 LGHNA and CDR2 YSLEER. The CDR3 has 14 amino acids. CDR3 nucleotides: TGCGCCAGCAGCCTAGTCGGGGACACCGGGGAGCTGTTTTTT. Residues: CASSLVGDTGELFF.

The chain uses TRBV18 and TRBJ1-5; the match to TRBD1 covers 9 bases. The CDR3 loop spans 17 amino acids. V shed 2 bases and J 1 base; nucleotides not matched to a gene: 6. The germline CDR1 and CDR2 sequences are KGHSH and LQKENI. In DNA, the CDR3 is TGTGCCAGCTCACCAAGGGGGACAGGGATCAGCAATCAGCCCCAGCATTTT. Its translation: CASSPRGTGISNQPQHF.

The CDR3 bases are TGTGCCAGCAGCTTAGCGGAGGGGCGGCCGTACGAGCAGTACTTC. This gives the protein CASSLAEGRPYEQYF. V is TRBV11-2 and J is TRBJ2-7; a possible D gene is TRBD2 (6 bases). Trimming left V 1 base short and J 4 bases short, with 14 bases between. Germline lookup yields CDR1 SGHAT and CDR2 FQNNGV. The CDR3 is made up of 15 amino acids. The variable domain in full, completed from reference TRBV11-2 and TRBJ2-7, reads EAGVAQSPRYKIIEKRQSVAFWCNPISGHATLYWYQQILGQGPKLLIQFQNNGVVDDSQLPKDRFSAERLKGVDSTLKIQPAKLEDSAVYLCASSLAEGRPYEQYFGPGTRLTVT.

Regarding this clone: This CDR3 is also generated by other DNA sequences in the sample. The chain uses TRBV5-1 and TRBJ1-5, with 7 positions matching TRBD1. CDR1 and CDR2 from the germline V gene are SGHRS and YFSETQ. The length of the CDR3 is 14 residues. The V gene end was trimmed by 0 bases and the J gene end by 7 bases; junction bases not matched to a gene: 4. The CDR3 region is CASSLGQGGQPQHF. The CDR3 region has the DNA TGCGCCAGCAGCTTGGGGCAGGGGGGGCAGCCCCAGCATTTT.

V is TRBV19 and J is TRBJ1-1; possible D gene TRBD1, 5 bases. The CDR3 has 15 amino acids. The germline V gene encodes CDR1 LNHDA and CDR2 SQIVND (reference sequence). The V and J ends lost 5 bases and 3 bases respectively, with 16 bases between them. This CDR3 reads CASSGRGESDTEAFF. The CDR3 region has the DNA TGTGCCAGTAGTGGACGAGGGGAATCAGACACTGAAGCTTTCTTT.

The genes are TRBV12-5 and TRBJ1-6, with 7 nucleotides matching TRBD1. CDR1 is LGHNT, CDR2 FRNRAP, per germline. The CDR3 spans 12 residues. The ends lost 5 bases at V and 8 bases at J; junction bases unmatched: 0. CDR3 residues: CASGQGDSPLHF. CDR3 sequence (DNA): TGTGCTAGTGGTCAGGGGGATTCACCCCTCCACTTT.

This clone came up once. The chain is built from TRBV4-3 and TRBJ1-1; no clear D. The CDR3 runs 13 residues. With 2 bases removed from V and 10 bases from J, the gap between germline ends came to 14 bases. The germline V gene has CDR1 LGHNA and CDR2 YSLEER. CDR3 sequence: CASSQLAGRGAFF. As DNA, the CDR3 is TGCGCCAGCAGCCAACTGGCAGGTCGAGGAGCTTTCTTT.

This rearrangement joins TRBV6-2 or TRBV6-3 to TRBJ2-7; 16 bases line up with TRBD2. Germline assignment: CDR1 MNHEY and CDR2 SVGEGT. Germline trimming cut 2 bases from V and 5 bases from J; bases unmatched to any gene: 6. The CDR3 runs to 17 residues. In DNA form, the CDR3 reads TGTGCCAGCAGTTACGGCGGGACTAGCGGGAGGGTCGACGAGCAGTACTTC. Translating gives CASSYGGTSGRVDEQYF.

DNA of the CDR3: TGTGCCAGTGGGGCGGAGTTGACAGCCAACGTCCTGACTTTC. It yields the protein CASGAELTANVLTF. The chain joins TRBV19 to TRBJ2-6; tentatively, D is TRBD1 (5 bases). Germline CDR1 is LNHDA and CDR2 is SQIVND (reference sequence). With 8 bases removed from V and 7 bases from J, the gap between germline ends came to 15 bases. The CDR3 is made up of 14 amino acids.

The genes are TRBV7-2 and TRBJ1-1; D is perhaps TRBD1 (6 bases). This CDR3 comprises 15 residues. Germline CDR1 reads SGHTA; CDR2 reads FQGNSA. V was trimmed by 3 bases and J by 0 bases, leaving 11 bases between them. The DNA for the CDR3 is TGTGCCAGCAGCTTCGCCGGGGACATGAACACTGAAGCTTTCTTT. Residues: CASSFAGDMNTEAFF.

The J gene is TRBJ2-5, the V gene TRBV6-2 or TRBV6-3; weak D call: TRBD2 (5 bases). The V end was cut by 6 bases, the J end by 1 base, with 9 bases between. The CDR3 extends over 13 amino acids. Germline-derived CDR1 and CDR2 are MNHEY and SVGEGT. The CDR3 sequence is CASSTLVQETQYF. CDR3 DNA: TGTGCCAGCAGCACACTAGTCCAAGAGACCCAGTACTTC.

The rearrangement uses TRBV7-2 and TRBJ1-1, with 11 bases that match TRBD1. The V gene's germline CDR1 is SGHTA and CDR2 FQGNSA. The CDR3 runs to 16 residues. V lost 1 base and J lost 7; bases outside the gene matches: 8. The CDR3 sequence is CASSLGTDRGLDEAFF. The CDR3, as DNA: TGTGCCAGCAGCTTAGGGACGGACAGGGGGCTTGATGAAGCTTTCTTT.

The chain uses TRBV12-3 or TRBV12-4 and TRBJ1-2, with 7 bases matching TRBD1. After removal of 6 bases from V and 4 bases from J, the junction contained 5 bases not matched to a gene. The CDR3 totals 13 residues. The CDR3 DNA sequence: TGTGCCAGCAGCTCAGACAGGGCCTATGGCTACACCTTC. This translates into CASSSDRAYGYTF.

This sequence joins TRBV11-2 and TRBJ1-1; D is ambiguous. The length of the CDR3 is 14 residues. Germline V gene sequence: CDR1 SGHAT, CDR2 FQNNGV. Trimming pared 5 bases from V and 6 bases from J, leaving 16 bases between. The CDR3 reads CASSLAAGIAEAFF. Written as DNA, the CDR3 is TGTGCCAGCAGCCTCGCAGCCGGGATCGCTGAAGCTTTCTTT.

The rearrangement links TRBV11-2 to TRBJ1-5; 7 bases match TRBD1. V lost 5 bases, J lost 4 bases, and 8 bases stayed unmatched. Per the germline V gene, CDR1 is SGHAT and CDR2 is FQNNGV. This CDR3 has 15 amino acids. The CDR3 nucleotides read TGTGCCAGCAGCCTCGGGACAGTCAGTAATCAGCCCCAGCATTTT. Encoded protein: CASSLGTVSNQPQHF.

This chain links TRBV27 with TRBJ2-5; weak D call: TRBD2 (6 bases). The CDR3 length is 15 residues. Germline assignment: CDR1 MNHEY and CDR2 SMNVEV (reference sequence). V lost 5 bases to trimming and J lost 5 bases, with 18 bases between them. CDR3 sequence (DNA): TGTGCCAGCAGTCCGCGGGACGGCCCCCAGGAGACCCAGTACTTC. The encoded protein is CASSPRDGPQETQYF.

This sequence joins TRBV7-2 and TRBJ2-4, with D hard to call. From germline, CDR1 is SGHTA and CDR2 FQGNSA. V lost 4 bases and J lost 6, with 4 bases in between. The CDR3 totals 11 residues. The CDR3 DNA reads as TGTGCCAGCAGCTCACTAAACATTCAGTACTTC. Protein product: CASSSLNIQYF. Looking up the rest from reference TRBV7-2 and TRBJ2-4 gives the full variable domain: GAGVSQSPSNKVTEKGKDVELRCDPISGHTALYWYRQSLGQGLEFLIYFQGNSAPDKSGLPSDRFSAERTGGSVSTLTIQRTQQEDSAVYLCASSSLNIQYFGAGTRLSVL.

The rearrangement uses TRBV7-8 and TRBJ2-7; D call uncertain. CDR3 size: 16 residues. Trimming removed 1 base from V and 0 bases from J, with 13 bases in between. The germline V gene encodes CDR1 SGHVS and CDR2 FQNEAQ. The CDR3 protein is CASSLVSPRSSYEQYF. Written as DNA, the CDR3 is TGTGCCAGCAGCTTAGTTTCCCCGAGGAGCTCCTACGAGCAGTACTTC.

The chain links TRBV3-1 (or the pseudogene TRBV3-2) to TRBJ1-4; maybe TRBD1 (5 bases). Germline V gives CDR1 LGHDT, CDR2 YNNKEL (reference sequence). There are 17 residues in the CDR3. V lost 0 bases and J lost 7, with 18 bases in between. The CDR3 DNA is TGTGCCAGCAGCCAAGATTTGCGTGGGGGGAGAGGTGAAAAACTGTTTTTT. It codes for CASSQDLRGGRGEKLFF.